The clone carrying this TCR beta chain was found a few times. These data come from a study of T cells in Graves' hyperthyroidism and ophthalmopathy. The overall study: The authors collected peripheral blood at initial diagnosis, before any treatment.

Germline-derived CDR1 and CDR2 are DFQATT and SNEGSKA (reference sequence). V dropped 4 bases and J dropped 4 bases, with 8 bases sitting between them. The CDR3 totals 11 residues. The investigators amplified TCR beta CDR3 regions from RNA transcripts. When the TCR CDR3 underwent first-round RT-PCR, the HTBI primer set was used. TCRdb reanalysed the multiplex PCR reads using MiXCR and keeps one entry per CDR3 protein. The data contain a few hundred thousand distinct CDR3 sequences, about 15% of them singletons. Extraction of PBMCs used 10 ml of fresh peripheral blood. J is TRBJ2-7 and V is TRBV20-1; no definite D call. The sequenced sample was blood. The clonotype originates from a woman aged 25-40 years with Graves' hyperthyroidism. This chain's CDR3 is CSATQVYEQYF. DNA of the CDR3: TGCAGTGCTACGCAGGTTTACGAGCAGTACTTC.